This paragraph covers one TCR beta chain sequence. Its specificity is unknown. These data originate in a study of CD8 T cells in Susac syndrome. Whole-study context: Sequenced Susac syndrome patients included 5 or 6 with active disease and 8 or 9 who were in remission. The Susac syndrome patients were therapy-naive, on corticosteroids, or on intravenous immunoglobulin alone at blood draw. Study findings and constraints: The study admitted that it had a relatively small number of individuals in its TCR sequencing and HLA analysis.

RNA, at about 0.45 to 1 ug, was reverse transcribed with random hexamers. An immunoSEQ multiplex PCR generated amplified TCR beta CDR3 products spanning 54 Vbeta and 13 Jbeta. TCRdb re-called the immunoSEQ multiplex PCR reads through MiXCR, storing one row per CDR3 protein. The repertoire holds roughly 200,000 distinct CDR3 sequences, with roughly 94% as singletons. This sequence originates from a human donor with Susac syndrome. Sequencing used CD4+ T cells from PBMCs.

The CDR3 loop is CASTSGTGADTEAFF. The CDR3 DNA is TGTGCCAGCACCTCAGGGACAGGGGCGGACACTGAAGCTTTCTTT. V is TRBV2 and J is TRBJ1-1, with 10 positions matching TRBD1. CDR3 length: 15 amino acids. Per the germline V gene, CDR1 is SNHLY and CDR2 is FYNNEI. Trimming took 7 bases from V and 3 from J; bases not matched to a gene: 8.